One sample yielded the 10 T cell receptor beta chains listed below, sequenced in a study of blood T cell repertoires in COVID-19. The method was immunoSEQ multiplex PCR; TCRdb's version includes in-frame clones alone and lacks a portion of them. The sample has 180,000 or so clones; around nine tenths are singletons. Sequencing input: peripheral blood. The origin of the receptors is a young man with active or convalescent COVID-19.

This chain joins TRBV28 and TRBJ2-5; D perhaps matches TRBD2 (6 bases). Trimming shortened V by 7 bases and J by 5 bases, and 17 bases separated the two germline ends. Germline V lookup: CDR1 MDHEN, CDR2 SYDVKM. The CDR3 covers 14 residues. This CDR3 is CASTLGGSEETQYF. In DNA form, the CDR3 reads TGTGCCAGCACCTTGGGGGGATCTGAGGAGACCCAGTACTTC.

This rearrangement joins TRBV6-2 or TRBV6-3 to TRBJ2-1; the match to TRBD2 covers 7 bases. The germline gives CDR1 MNHEY, CDR2 SVGEGT. The CDR3 has 13 residues. J was trimmed by 9 bases and V by 5 bases; bases with no gene match: 7. This chain's CDR3 is CASSNRTSLEQFF. In DNA, the CDR3 is TGTGCCAGCAGTAATCGGACTAGTCTTGAGCAGTTCTTC.

V is TRBV11-2 and J is TRBJ1-4; no clear D gene. Germline values: CDR1 SGHAT, CDR2 FQNNGV. The CDR3 is 15 amino acids. Trimming took off 1 base at V and 0 bases at J, with 6 bases between the two ends. The CDR3 here is CASSLGGATNEKLFF. The CDR3 nucleotides are TGTGCCAGCAGCTTAGGCGGAGCAACTAATGAAAAACTGTTTTTT.

The V call is TRBV30, the J call TRBJ2-7, with 7 bases identical to TRBD1. The CDR3 is made up of 12 amino acids. The germline V gene encodes CDR1 GTSNPN and CDR2 SVGIG (reference sequence). With 7 bases clipped from V and 3 bases from J, the junction kept 6 bases outside the gene matches. CDR3 sequence: CASGQDLYEQYF. CDR3 DNA sequence: TGTGCCTCCGGACAGGACCTCTACGAGCAGTACTTC.

This CDR3 reads CASSLGQTGFGDTQYF. For the CDR3, the DNA is TGCGCCAGCAGCTTGGGCCAGACAGGGTTTGGAGATACGCAGTATTTT. The rearrangement uses TRBV5-1 and TRBJ2-3; TRBD1 aligns across 7 bases. V was clipped by 0 bases and J by 5 bases; unmatched bases: 9. Germline V gene data show CDR1 as SGHRS and CDR2 as YFSETQ. This CDR3 has 16 residues. Supplemented by reference TRBV5-1 and TRBJ2-3, the full variable domain reads KAGVTQTPRYLIKTRGQQVTLSCSPISGHRSVSWYQQTPGQGLQFLFEYFSETQRNKGNFPGRFSGRQFSNSRSEMNVSTLELGDSALYLCASSLGQTGFGDTQYFGPGTRLTVL.

The V call is TRBV24-1, the J call TRBJ2-7, with 8 bases matching TRBD2. V was clipped by 4 bases and J by 11 bases; unmatched bases: 12. The length of the CDR3 is 14 residues. Germline-derived CDR1 and CDR2 are KGHDR and SFDVKD. The CDR3 bases are TGTGCCACCAGTGACCCCGGGACGCCGCGGGGGGAGTACTTC. It yields the protein CATSDPGTPRGEYF.

This chain uses TRBV4-1 with TRBJ1-1, with 10 bases identical to TRBD1. J lost 5 bases, V lost 4 bases, and 7 bases had no gene match. This CDR3 is 15 amino acids long. Germline V gene lookup returns CDR1 MGHRA and CDR2 YSYEKL. The CDR3 DNA sequence: TGCGCCAGCAGCCCTTCGGGACAGGGGAGAACTGAAGCTTTCTTT. Translating it yields CASSPSGQGRTEAFF.

Written as DNA, the CDR3 is TGCGCCAGCAGTGATATGATCGCGGGAGGCACAGATACGCAGTATTTT. Encoded protein: CASSDMIAGGTDTQYF. The J gene is TRBJ2-3, the V gene TRBV10-1; 7 nucleotides align to TRBD2. V lost 3 bases to trimming and J lost 1 base; unmatched junction nucleotides: 7. The CDR3 runs 16 residues. Germline V gene sequence: CDR1 WNHNN, CDR2 SYGVQD (reference sequence).

This clone was counted a few times. The chain's CDR3 is CATGDSYNEQFF. The CDR3 DNA is TGTGCCACCGGAGACTCCTACAATGAGCAGTTCTTC. V gene TRBV15 combines with J gene TRBJ2-1; no firm D call. The V gene lost 8 bases and the J gene lost 0 bases, with 5 bases spanning the gap. The CDR3 is made up of 12 amino acids. Germline V lookup: CDR1 LNHNV, CDR2 YYDKDF (reference sequence).

The chain joins TRBV4-1 to TRBJ2-7; possible D gene TRBD2, 6 bases. CDR3 length: 15 residues. Trimming removed 1 base at V and 0 bases at J, with 10 bases between. CDR1 and CDR2 (germline): MGHRA, YSYEKL. The CDR3 nucleotides read TGCGCCAGCAGCCAAGGGGGGGTAAGCTCCTACGAGCAGTACTTC. This encodes CASSQGGVSSYEQYF.